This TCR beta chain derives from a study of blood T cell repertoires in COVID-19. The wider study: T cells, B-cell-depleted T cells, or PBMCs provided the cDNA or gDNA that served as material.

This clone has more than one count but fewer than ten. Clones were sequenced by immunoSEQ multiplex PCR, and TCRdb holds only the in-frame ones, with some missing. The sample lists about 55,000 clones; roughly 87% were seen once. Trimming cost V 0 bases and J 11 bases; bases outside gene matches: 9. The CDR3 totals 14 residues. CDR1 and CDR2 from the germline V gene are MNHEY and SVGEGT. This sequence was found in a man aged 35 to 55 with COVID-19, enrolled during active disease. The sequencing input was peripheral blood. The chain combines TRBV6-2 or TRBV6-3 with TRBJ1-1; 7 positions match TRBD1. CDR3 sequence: CASSYSTDRDRAFF. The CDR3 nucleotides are TGTGCCAGCAGTTACTCGACCGACAGGGATAGGGCTTTCTTT.